This TCR beta chain emerged from a study of T cell clones after liver transplantation. As for the study in general: Third-party-reactive TCRbeta sequences from pre-transplant mixed lymphocyte reactions served as antigen-independent comparators.

The V gene's germline CDR1 is SGHTA and CDR2 FQGNSA. V was clipped by 3 bases and J by 2 bases, with 8 bases between them. The CDR3 sequence is 14 residues long. Profiled with immunoSEQ multiplex PCR; TCRdb holds only in-frame clones, not every one. The sample holds about 58,000 clones, about two thirds seen once. Findings of the study overall: Post-transplant, graft-donor-reactive CD4 TCRbeta sequences in blood dropped significantly in 5 of 8 subjects.

Note on this clone: The antigen is undetermined.

The input for sequencing was CD4+ T cells from blood, taken at the approximately 15-month timepoint. V is TRBV7-2 and J is TRBJ1-5, with a weak D call TRBD1 (5 bases). The receptor comes from a human patient who received a liver transplant. Some T cells could come from the graft donor. In DNA, the CDR3 is TGTGCCAGCAGCTTGGACAAAGGCAATCAGCCCCAGCATTTT. Translation: CASSLDKGNQPQHF. Together with reference TRBV7-2 and TRBJ1-5, the CDR3 gives the full variable domain: GAGVSQSPSNKVTEKGKDVELRCDPISGHTALYWYRQSLGQGLEFLIYFQGNSAPDKSGLPSDRFSAERTGGSVSTLTIQRTQQEDSAVYLCASSLDKGNQPQHFGDGTRLSIL.